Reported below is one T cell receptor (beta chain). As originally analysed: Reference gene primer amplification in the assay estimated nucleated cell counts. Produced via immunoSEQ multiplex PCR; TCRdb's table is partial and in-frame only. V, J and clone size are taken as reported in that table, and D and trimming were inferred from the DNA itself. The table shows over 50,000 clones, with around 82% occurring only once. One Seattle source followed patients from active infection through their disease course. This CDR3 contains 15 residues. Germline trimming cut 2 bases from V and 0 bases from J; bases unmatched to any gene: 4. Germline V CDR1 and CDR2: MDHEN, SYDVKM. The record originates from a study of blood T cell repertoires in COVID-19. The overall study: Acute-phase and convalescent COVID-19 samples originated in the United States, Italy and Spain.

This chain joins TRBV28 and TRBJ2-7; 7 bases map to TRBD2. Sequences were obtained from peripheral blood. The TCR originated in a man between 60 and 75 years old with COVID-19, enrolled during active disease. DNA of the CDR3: TGTGCCAGCAGTTTAGGGGCGGGGGTCTCCTACGAGCAGTACTTC. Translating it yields CASSLGAGVSYEQYF.